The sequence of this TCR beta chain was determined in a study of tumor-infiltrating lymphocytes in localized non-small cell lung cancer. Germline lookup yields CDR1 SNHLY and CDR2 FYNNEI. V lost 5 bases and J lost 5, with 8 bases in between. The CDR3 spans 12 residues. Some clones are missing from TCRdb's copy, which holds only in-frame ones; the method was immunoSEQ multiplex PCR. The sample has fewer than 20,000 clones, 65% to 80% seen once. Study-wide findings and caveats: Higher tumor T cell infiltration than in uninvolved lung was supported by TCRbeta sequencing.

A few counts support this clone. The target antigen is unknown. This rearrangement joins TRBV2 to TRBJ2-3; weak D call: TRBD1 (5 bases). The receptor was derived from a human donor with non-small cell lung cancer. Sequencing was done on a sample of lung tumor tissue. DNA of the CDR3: TGTGCCAGCAGTATTAGGGGAGATACGCAGTATTTT. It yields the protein CASSIRGDTQYF.